This is a list of T cell receptor beta chains from one sample in a study of human T cells and chemical hapten exposure. A single record per CDR3 protein comes from TCRdb applying MiXCR to the RACE reads. The data show approximately 90,000 distinct CDR3 sequences, 25% to 30% seen once. Material: whole blood, obtained in connection with sensitization to the hapten diphenylcyclopropenone (DPC). These receptors were collected from a man in his forties with alopecia areata. Some clones in this sample may be carry-over from other donors' samples. Both conserved end residues are trimmed from each CDR3. Fields, in order: D gene, V gene, CDR3 protein. The D gene is left open where the match is weak.

d_gene: TRBD1
v_gene: TRBV7-2
CDR3aa: ASSLQTGHSGNTIY

d_gene: TRBD1
v_gene: TRBV4-1
CDR3aa: ASSNRQGDQPQH

d_gene: TRBD1
v_gene: TRBV15
CDR3aa: ATSRDGTAIWNSPLH

d_gene: TRBD2
v_gene: TRBV3-1
CDR3aa: ASSQDWASGLRRNEQF

d_gene: -
v_gene: TRBV29-1
CDR3aa: SVRTEGQETQY

d_gene: TRBD1
v_gene: TRBV13
CDR3aa: ASSLGQGKETQY

d_gene: -
v_gene: TRBV11-1
CDR3aa: ASSVGQNTEAF

d_gene: -
v_gene: TRBV29-1
CDR3aa: SVVQGSTDTQY

d_gene: TRBD1
v_gene: TRBV19
CDR3aa: ASSIGGQAYEQY

d_gene: -
v_gene: TRBV20-1
CDR3aa: SALTGTNGYT

d_gene: TRBD2
v_gene: TRBV20-1
CDR3aa: SARDGRTRAKQY

d_gene: TRBD2
v_gene: TRBV12-3/TRBV12-4
CDR3aa: ARPPWGGDYNEQF

d_gene: -
v_gene: TRBV28
CDR3aa: ASSFYASEQY

d_gene: -
v_gene: TRBV6-2/TRBV6-3
CDR3aa: ASSWKNIQY

d_gene: -
v_gene: TRBV28
CDR3aa: ASSPGLGLYEQY

d_gene: TRBD1
v_gene: TRBV20-1
CDR3aa: SARPTFRTGIYEQY

d_gene: TRBD1
v_gene: TRBV28
CDR3aa: ASSSPRGTGVSTDTQY

d_gene: TRBD1
v_gene: TRBV20-1
CDR3aa: SARDDNRGNQPQH

d_gene: TRBD2
v_gene: TRBV20-1
CDR3aa: SAREILAGDTGELF

d_gene: -
v_gene: TRBV12-3/TRBV12-4
CDR3aa: ASSLELGGGGNQPQH

d_gene: -
v_gene: TRBV27
CDR3aa: ASSRGGDRPQDTQY

d_gene: -
v_gene: TRBV28
CDR3aa: ASSPVPPSSYEQY

d_gene: -
v_gene: TRBV7-2
CDR3aa: ASRSWTDEAF

d_gene: -
v_gene: TRBV29-1
CDR3aa: SVTRDGTEAF

d_gene: TRBD2
v_gene: TRBV5-1
CDR3aa: ASSPGTSGNNEQF

d_gene: -
v_gene: TRBV27
CDR3aa: ASSLPGNTIY

d_gene: TRBD1
v_gene: TRBV4-1
CDR3aa: ASSQGTGGQANSPLH

d_gene: -
v_gene: TRBV18
CDR3aa: ASYASRNTGELF

d_gene: -
v_gene: TRBV3-1
CDR3aa: ASGSVNEKLF

d_gene: -
v_gene: TRBV7-2
CDR3aa: ASSLPIQLPQETQY

d_gene: -
v_gene: TRBV28
CDR3aa: ASSRRIGDVGEQF

d_gene: TRBD1
v_gene: TRBV7-2
CDR3aa: ASSSQGGGTDTQY